This T cell receptor (beta chain) was captured in a study of blood T cell repertoires in COVID-19. On the study more broadly: Researchers got acute and convalescent COVID-19 samples from the United States, Italy and Spain. From T cells, B-cell-depleted T cells, or PBMCs came the material, which was cDNA or gDNA.

This CDR3 is 13 amino acids long. Germline CDR1 and CDR2: MNHEY and SVGAGI. V gave up 6 bases and J gave up 2 bases, with 10 bases separating them. Repertoires were generated with immunoSEQ multiplex PCR, while TCRdb's copy carries only in-frame clones and drops some. The table lists 250,000 to 300,000 clones, around 82% of them singletons, with approximately 5.3% in the top ten. The TCR originated in a man older than 75 with acute or convalescent COVID-19. Material for sequencing was peripheral blood. This rearrangement joins TRBV6-5 to TRBJ1-2, with D perhaps matching TRBD1 (5 bases). CDR3 bases: TGTGCCAGCAGCCTGGAGGGGAACTATGGCTACACCTTC. Its translation: CASSLEGNYGYTF.